This entry is about one TCR beta chain. In germline, CDR1 is LGHNA, CDR2 YSLEER. CDR3 size: 14 residues. V was trimmed by 0 bases and J by 9 bases, leaving 14 bases between them. MiXCR was run by TCRdb on the RT-PCR reads, yielding one entry per CDR3 protein. The sample consists of about 680,000 distinct CDR3 sequences, 12% to 15% of them appearing once. Sequenced input: memory CD4+ T cells from blood. The V gene is TRBV4-3, the J gene TRBJ1-2; no firm D call. This sequence was found in a female donor in good health, serving as a healthy control. CDR3 nucleotides: TGCGCCAGCAGCCAAGATTTCTATAAGGGAAGCTACACCTTC. This encodes CASSQDFYKGSYTF.